These T cell receptor beta chains were read from a single sample in a study of T-cell reconstitution after alpha-beta-depleted transplantation in children. A single record per CDR3 protein comes from TCRdb applying MiXCR to the PCR reads. The sample contains around 500,000 distinct CDR3 sequences, approximately 12% of which appear only once. Specimen: PBMCs from the stem cell graft donor, collected from the stem cell graft. These receptors came from a human donor who donated a stem cell graft to a child with combined immunodeficiency. CDR3s include the opening cysteine and the closing phenylalanine or tryptophan. Each record gives: J gene, CDR3 length, V gene, CDR3 protein.

TRBJ1-2,12,TRBV11-2,CASSFGLHGYTF
TRBJ2-2,15,TRBV29-1,CSVVSGGTNTGELFF
TRBJ2-2,18,TRBV15,CATSRADRPGSTPGELFF
TRBJ2-7,14,TRBV29-1,CSASGTSGSYEQYF
TRBJ1-5,12,TRBV30,CAWSEGNQPQHF
TRBJ2-3,13,TRBV11-2,CASSLVLTDTQYF
TRBJ1-1,16,TRBV10-3,CAISPDSSSMNTEAFF
TRBJ2-2,16,TRBV7-6,CASSPTPAGDPGELFF
TRBJ2-1,11,TRBV30,CAWKRVDEQFF
TRBJ1-6,15,TRBV12-3/TRBV12-4,CASSLPFQGNSPLHF
TRBJ2-1,15,TRBV7-2,CASSPGTHLYNEQFF
TRBJ2-7,13,TRBV5-1,CASSLDRPYEQYF
TRBJ2-2,13,TRBV7-2,CASSLLWTGELFF
TRBJ2-1,15,TRBV7-9,CASSLLGLAGGEQFF
TRBJ1-1,15,TRBV5-4,CASSLWGARGTEAFF
TRBJ2-2,14,TRBV6-4,CASSDEGGTGELFF
TRBJ1-1,16,TRBV7-9,CASSLDQGPTNTEAFF
TRBJ2-1,15,TRBV12-3/TRBV12-4,CASSFAPWGANEQFF
TRBJ2-7,14,TRBV6-1,CATGRGDWAYEQYF
TRBJ1-2,13,TRBV7-9,CASSLVQGDGYTF
TRBJ2-7,16,TRBV7-2,CASSVPLVGGHYEQYF
TRBJ2-3,13,TRBV10-3,CAISQVITDTQYF
TRBJ2-7,11,TRBV14,CASGGGLEQYF
TRBJ1-1,14,TRBV20-1,CSASQDRGRTEAFF
TRBJ2-3,15,TRBV14,CASSQREGGVDTQYF
TRBJ1-1,11,TRBV12-3/TRBV12-4,CASGTTGTPTF
TRBJ2-2,16,TRBV27,CASSSLGQGVPGELFF
TRBJ2-1,15,TRBV29-1,CSVEPRDRPYNEQFF
TRBJ1-2,13,TRBV27,CASSLQGAKGYTF
TRBJ2-1,16,TRBV7-8,CASSPLGGRGDNEQFF
TRBJ1-3,14,TRBV10-3,CAISDPGAGNTIYF
TRBJ2-7,14,TRBV12-3/TRBV12-4,CASSPRMDSYEQYF
TRBJ2-1,15,TRBV5-1,CASSFIASVPNEQFF
TRBJ1-1,16,TRBV6-5,CASSYHPGRVHTEAFF
TRBJ2-7,15,TRBV5-1,CASSLESSGAYEQYF
TRBJ1-1,12,TRBV24-1,CATSDFNTEAFF
TRBJ1-2,13,TRBV12-3/TRBV12-4,CASSFEGNYGYTF
TRBJ2-2,15,TRBV12-3/TRBV12-4,CASIPGNSPSGELFF
TRBJ2-5,12,TRBV29-1,CSVPPQQETQYF
TRBJ1-2,19,TRBV20-1,CSAGSFPGHRSFTDYGYTF
TRBJ1-1,15,TRBV20-1,CSAKIAGHRNTEAFF
TRBJ1-5,13,TRBV6-2/TRBV6-3,CASSYTGAQPQHF
TRBJ1-3,15,TRBV12-3/TRBV12-4,CASSIQGAAGNTIYF
TRBJ2-7,16,TRBV15,CATSRDGSQRAYEQYF
TRBJ2-3,13,TRBV6-2/TRBV6-3,CASSPPFWDTQYF
TRBJ2-3,14,TRBV29-1,CSSNRDVSTDTQYF
TRBJ2-2,15,TRBV5-1,CASSRQGFGTGELFF
TRBJ2-3,15,TRBV5-1,CASSPVRDNTDTQYF
TRBJ2-2,15,TRBV7-2,CASSLYRGNTGELFF
TRBJ2-7,14,TRBV7-9,CASSLGDRVHEQYF
TRBJ2-2,15,TRBV12-3/TRBV12-4,CASSFETRLTGELFF
TRBJ2-7,12,TRBV7-9,CASSRDYHEQYF
TRBJ2-7,15,TRBV5-1,CASSWTSGSRDEQYF
TRBJ2-1,17,TRBV5-1,CASSLAVLAGISFEQFF